This T cell receptor (beta chain) stems from a study of beta chain features in type 1 diabetes. For this clone: The antigen remains undetermined.

Germline-derived CDR1 and CDR2 are MDHEN and SYDVKM. The CDR3 has 13 amino acids. V lost 6 bases, J lost 3 bases, and 9 bases lay in between. The investigators reverse transcribed all of the isolated RNA, so they sequenced expressed TCRB transcripts. About 3.57 million reads, on average, came from each naive, central memory and regulatory T cell sample. Assay: immunoSEQ multiplex PCR; the TCRdb copy retains only in-frame clones and omits some. The data show about 270,000 clones, roughly 13% seen once. Study-wide points: Lower insertion and higher deletion counts appeared at VDJ junctions in type 1 diabetes patients. Moderate yet significant TCRB CDR3 shortening was seen in Type 1 diabetes patients in all four CD4+ subsets.

The clonotype was recovered from a man younger than 45 with type 1 diabetes. The chain couples TRBV28 to TRBJ1-3; D gene ambiguous. The sequenced sample was naive CD4+ T cells from blood. CDR3 loop: CASSQGLGNTIYF. Written as DNA, the CDR3 is TGTGCCAGCAGCCAAGGACTTGGAAACACCATATATTTT.